A single sample gave rise to the 19 T cell receptor beta chains below, sequenced in a study of T-cell reconstitution after alpha-beta-depleted transplantation in children. A TCRbeta library incorporating unique molecular identifiers was prepared. A single record per CDR3 protein comes from TCRdb applying MiXCR to the PCR reads. This table has hundreds of thousands of distinct CDR3 sequences, about an eighth appearing once. Material: PBMCs, mostly from graft donor cells, obtained 360 days after TCRalphabeta/CD19-depleted stem cell transplant. All receptors derive from a male patient under 18 who had a stem cell transplant for acute myeloid leukemia, so the T cells may come from the graft donor.

In its sample, this clonotype was seen a few times. This rearrangement joins TRBV9 to TRBJ2-7, with 11 bases fitting TRBD2. Germline V gene data show CDR1 as SGDLS and CDR2 as YYNGEE. CDR3 length equals 14 residues. Trimming cost V 4 bases and J 4 bases; bases outside gene matches: 4. The CDR3 loop reads CASSIGTSGYEQYF. CDR3 sequence (DNA): TGTGCCAGCAGCATTGGGACTAGCGGTTACGAGCAGTACTTC.

This clonotype was recorded many times. The chain employs TRBV5-1 and TRBJ2-2; no clear D gene. CDR1 is SGHRS and CDR2 is YFSETQ in the germline V gene. V was pared by 3 bases and J by 2 bases, with 8 bases between. The CDR3 runs 14 residues. The CDR3 sequence: CASSSGPNTGELFF. In nucleotides, the CDR3 is TGCGCCAGCAGCTCCGGACCAAACACCGGGGAGCTGTTTTTT.

This clonotype was picked up a small number of times. CDR3 in DNA: TGTGCCAGCAGACGACAGGGGGTGCCTGAAAAACTGTTTTTT. This gives the protein CASRRQGVPEKLFF. This chain links TRBV28 with TRBJ1-4, with TRBD1 matching over 9 bases. Germline CDR1 and CDR2: MDHEN and SYDVKM. Trimming removed 6 bases from V and 7 bases from J; junction bases left unmatched: 6. The CDR3 is 14 residues long. The whole variable domain, remainder taken from reference TRBV28 and TRBJ1-4, is DVKVTQSSRYLVKRTGEKVFLECVQDMDHENMFWYRQDPGLGLRLIYFSYDVKMKEKGDIPEGYSVSREKKERFSLILESASTNQTSMYLCASRRQGVPEKLFFGSGTQLSVL.

This clonotype has just a few counts. CDR3 amino acids: CASSPDRQLADTQYF. The CDR3, as DNA: TGTGCCAGCAGTCCCGACAGGCAATTGGCAGATACGCAGTATTTT. The chain employs TRBV7-3 and TRBJ2-3; a possible D gene is TRBD1 (6 bases). CDR1 is SGHTA, CDR2 FQGTGA, per germline. Trimming took off 6 bases at V and 4 bases at J, with 17 bases between the two ends. The CDR3 spans 15 residues.

V is TRBV28 and J is TRBJ2-5; possibly TRBD1 for D (6 bases). The CDR3 extends over 15 amino acids. Looked up from germline, CDR1 is MDHEN and CDR2 is SYDVKM. Trimming removed 3 bases at V and 4 bases at J, with 15 bases between. DNA for the CDR3: TGTGCCAGCAGTTTCCCCCAGGGGCTGGCAGAGACCCAGTACTTC. It codes for CASSFPQGLAETQYF.

This clonotype is a singleton in its sample. This chain uses TRBV6-2 or TRBV6-3 with TRBJ2-5; D gene uncertain. This CDR3 comprises 13 residues. Germline CDR1 and CDR2: MNHEY and SVGEGT. V was trimmed by 6 bases and J by 5 bases, leaving 13 bases between them. CDR3 nucleotides: TGTGCCAGCAGAGCCCCAGCTCAGGAGACCCAGTACTTC. Translating it yields CASRAPAQETQYF.

This clonotype was detected ten times or more. The V call is TRBV6-1, the J call TRBJ2-7, with TRBD2 matching 10 bases. V shed 6 bases, J shed 5 bases, and the junction held 7 bases outside the gene matches. The length of the CDR3 is 14 residues. CDR1 and CDR2 from the germline V gene are MNHNS and SASEGT. The CDR3 DNA follows: TGTGCCAGCAGACGAGCGGGAGGGCCACACGAGCAGTACTTC. Its protein product is CASRRAGGPHEQYF.

This clonotype showed up many times. This CDR3 reads CASSLFLSGHYTEAFF. The DNA of the CDR3 is TGTGCCAGCAGTTTATTCCTTTCGGGACACTACACTGAAGCTTTCTTT. This chain uses TRBV28 with TRBJ1-1, with D possibly TRBD1 on 6 matching bases. Trimming took off 1 base at V and 3 bases at J, with 15 bases between the two ends. Germline V gives CDR1 MDHEN, CDR2 SYDVKM. The CDR3 spans 16 residues.

This clonotype was counted at least ten times. This rearrangement joins TRBV28 to TRBJ2-7, with a tentative D call TRBD1 (5 bases). CDR1 is MDHEN and CDR2 is SYDVKM in the germline V gene. The CDR3 length is 16 residues. V dropped 3 bases and J dropped 0 bases, with 15 bases sitting between them. CDR3 nucleotides: TGTGCCAGCAGTTTCTACCAGGGTTTGAGCTCCTACGAGCAGTACTTC. Amino acids: CASSFYQGLSSYEQYF.

This clonotype was counted between two and nine times. The chain recombines TRBV3-1 with TRBJ2-6; maybe TRBD1 (5 bases). Germline loops: CDR1 LGHDT, CDR2 YNNKEL (reference sequence). Trimming removed 4 bases from V and 4 bases from J, with 8 bases in between. CDR3 size: 14 residues. Here the CDR3 reads CASSPWTGANVLTF. The CDR3 DNA is TGTGCCAGCAGCCCCTGGACAGGGGCCAACGTCCTGACTTTC.

The chain is built from TRBV28 and TRBJ2-1; TRBD2 agrees at 11 bases. The V gene's germline CDR1 is MDHEN and CDR2 SYDVKM. V trimming: 4 bases; J trimming: 8 bases; junction bases outside the gene matches: 13. The CDR3 is 17 residues long. In nucleotides, the CDR3 is TGTGCCAGCAGTTCACCCTACTCTAGCGGGAGGAGGGATGAGCAGTTCTTC. Translated, it gives CASSSPYSSGRRDEQFF. Full variable domain (remainder filled in from reference TRBV28 and TRBJ2-1): DVKVTQSSRYLVKRTGEKVFLECVQDMDHENMFWYRQDPGLGLRLIYFSYDVKMKEKGDIPEGYSVSREKKERFSLILESASTNQTSMYLCASSSPYSSGRRDEQFFGPGTRLTVL.

A few counts support this clonotype. The CDR3 DNA follows: TGTGCCAGCCGCCGGCGACTACTCCCAGATACGCAGTATTTT. It codes for CASRRRLLPDTQYF. The genes are TRBV28 and TRBJ2-3; D might be TRBD2 (5 bases). The CDR3 runs to 14 residues. CDR1 and CDR2 (germline): MDHEN, SYDVKM. The V end lost 8 bases, the J end lost 4 bases, and 16 bases lay between the germline ends.

The rearrangement uses TRBV12-3 or TRBV12-4 and TRBJ1-1; no firm D call. The V end lost 5 bases, the J end lost 6 bases, and 19 bases lay between the germline ends. This CDR3 comprises 15 residues. The CDR3 is CASSLPRLRGAEAFF. The DNA for the CDR3 is TGTGCCAGCAGTCTCCCTCGACTCCGAGGCGCTGAAGCTTTCTTT.

This clonotype has just a few counts. The CDR3 sequence is CSALGGGYGYTF. The CDR3 DNA reads as TGCAGCGCTTTGGGGGGGGGCTATGGCTACACCTTC. The chain carries TRBV29-1 and TRBJ1-2; D may be TRBD1 (5 bases). CDR1 SQVTM and CDR2 ANQGSEA come from the germline V gene. With 7 bases removed from V and 4 bases from J, the gap between germline ends came to 13 bases. CDR3 length: 12 residues.

The chain couples TRBV19 to TRBJ2-7, with 8 bases matching TRBD1. The CDR3 extends over 13 amino acids. Germline-derived CDR1 and CDR2 are LNHDA and SQIVND (reference sequence). The V and J ends lost 10 bases and 3 bases, in that order; junction bases with no gene match: 8. This chain's CDR3 is CATAGGAGYEQYF. Written as DNA, the CDR3 is TGTGCCACCGCAGGGGGCGCAGGCTACGAGCAGTACTTC.

This clonotype was recorded at least ten times. The chain is built from TRBV5-1 and TRBJ2-7; a weak D match, TRBD1 (6 bases). Germline CDR1 is SGHRS and CDR2 is YFSETQ. The CDR3 runs to 13 residues. The ends were cut back, 0 bases at V and 9 bases at J, with 13 bases in the middle. DNA for the CDR3: TGCGCCAGCAGCTTGGAAGTAGGGGGAAGGCAGTACTTC. Amino acid sequence: CASSLEVGGRQYF.

The rearrangement joins TRBV14 to TRBJ2-7; D unresolved. The CDR3 has 14 amino acids. Germline CDR1 reads SGHDN; CDR2 reads FVKESK. Trimming shortened V by 4 bases and J by 6 bases, and 16 bases separated the two germline ends. CDR3 amino acids: CASSPLGRPGEQYF. The CDR3 nucleotides read TGTGCCAGCAGCCCTCTAGGCAGGCCGGGCGAGCAGTACTTC. Filled out from reference TRBV14 and TRBJ2-7, the complete variable domain reads EAGVTQFPSHSVIEKGQTVTLRCDPISGHDNLYWYRRVMGKEIKFLLHFVKESKQDESGMPNNRFLAERTGGTYSTLKVQPAELEDSGVYFCASSPLGRPGEQYFGPGTRLTVT.

A few counts support this clonotype. The rearrangement links TRBV11-3 to TRBJ2-3, with D perhaps given as TRBD1 or TRBD2 (5 bases each). Germline V gene data show CDR1 as SGHNT and CDR2 as YENEEA. This CDR3 has 15 amino acids. Trimming took off 4 bases at V and 2 bases at J, with 13 bases between the two ends. The CDR3 sequence is CASSYGTEFTDTQYF. CDR3 nucleotide sequence: TGTGCCAGCAGCTACGGGACCGAATTCACAGATACGCAGTATTTT. The full variable domain, its missing parts supplied by reference TRBV11-3 and TRBJ2-3, is EAGVVQSPRYKIIEKKQPVAFWCNPISGHNTLYWYLQNLGQGPELLIRYENEEAVDDSQLPKDRFSAERLKGVDSTLKIQPAELGDSAVYLCASSYGTEFTDTQYFGPGTRLTVL.

This rearrangement joins TRBV6-5 to TRBJ2-7, with D unclear. The CDR3 loop spans 14 amino acids. V shed 2 bases and J shed 0 bases, with 8 bases lying between them. CDR1 and CDR2 (germline): MNHEY, SVGAGI. This CDR3 reads CASSYSPGSYEQYF. CDR3 coding DNA: TGTGCCAGCAGTTACAGTCCAGGCTCCTACGAGCAGTACTTC.